Following are 32 T cell receptor beta chains from one sample sequenced in a study of CD8 T cells in Susac syndrome (dated by TCRdb to 2018 to 2020). The library came from the immunoSEQ multiplex PCR assay. RNA was extracted using the RNeasy kit, and roughly 0.5 to 1 ug of the RNA was reverse transcribed with random hexamers. The raw public data were reprocessed by TCRdb itself: fastp quality trimming at Q25, MiXCR clonotype calling, in-frame beta chains only. Identical CDR3 proteins give one entry, which carries the most common genes and DNA. Counted in this sample were over 350,000 distinct CDR3 sequences; around 85% of them appeared once. Approximately 0.12% of the sample comes from the top ten. The source material was CD8+ T cells from PBMCs. The origin of the receptors is a human donor with multiple sclerosis.

The V gene is TRBV12-3 or TRBV12-4, the J gene TRBJ2-1; TRBD2 matches at 12 bases. The junction had 7 bases not matched to a gene; V was cut back by 6 bases and J by 7 bases. There are 15 residues in the CDR3. The CDR3 here is CASSALAGGRNEQFF. As DNA, the CDR3 is TGTGCCAGCAGCGCACTAGCGGGGGGTCGGAATGAGCAGTTCTTC.

The V gene is TRBV5-1, the J gene TRBJ2-7, with D perhaps TRBD1 (5 bases). In germline, CDR1 is SGHRS, CDR2 YFSETQ. Trimming removed 1 base at V and 0 bases at J, with 14 bases between. This CDR3 is 16 amino acids long. The CDR3 region is CASSLSAGPNSYEQYF. The DNA for the CDR3 is TGCGCCAGCAGCTTGTCCGCAGGGCCCAACTCCTACGAGCAGTACTTC.

The rearrangement uses TRBV14 and TRBJ1-3, with D possibly TRBD1 on 5 matching bases. Per germline, CDR1 SGHDN and CDR2 FVKESK. V lost 1 base and J lost 1, with 14 bases in between. The CDR3 runs to 17 residues. DNA of the CDR3: TGTGCCAGCAGCCAAGTTACGGGGGTTATATCTGGAAACACCATATATTTT. It translates to CASSQVTGVISGNTIYF.

V gene TRBV3-1 combines with J gene TRBJ1-1; no firm D call. V was pared by 4 bases and J by 2 bases, with 14 bases between. Germline V gene lookup returns CDR1 LGHDT and CDR2 YNNKEL (reference sequence). This CDR3 has 15 residues. For the CDR3, the DNA is TGTGCCAGCAGCCCAACTCGGGTGAGTAACACTGAAGCTTTCTTT. Protein: CASSPTRVSNTEAFF.

This clonotype was picked up one time. The chain is built from TRBV28 and TRBJ2-7; TRBD1 matches at 7 bases. Germline values: CDR1 MDHEN, CDR2 SYDVKM. This CDR3 has 13 residues. The trim removed 5 bases at V and 8 bases at J, leaving 9 bases unmatched. This chain's CDR3 is CASSALRDSKQYF. The CDR3 bases are TGTGCCAGCAGTGCCCTCCGGGACAGCAAGCAGTACTTC.

The chain has TRBV5-1 and TRBJ1-1; a weak D match, TRBD1 (5 bases). Trimming stripped 4 bases from V and 1 base from J, with 23 bases between. This CDR3 spans 18 amino acids. Germline V gives CDR1 SGHRS, CDR2 YFSETQ. CDR3 residues: CASSLTNDRPWENTEAFF. For the CDR3, the DNA is TGCGCCAGCAGCCTCACAAATGACAGACCCTGGGAGAACACTGAAGCTTTCTTT.

The chain uses TRBV7-9 and TRBJ1-1; D is ambiguous. The ends were cut back, 5 bases at V and 0 bases at J, with 19 bases in the middle. The germline gives CDR1 SEHNR, CDR2 FQNEAQ (reference sequence). There are 17 residues in the CDR3. The CDR3 protein is CASSPTEGEGMNTEAFF. In nucleotides, the CDR3 is TGTGCCAGCAGCCCAACGGAGGGAGAAGGTATGAACACTGAAGCTTTCTTT.

The J gene is TRBJ2-6, the V gene TRBV6-6; D uncertain. The CDR3 has 16 amino acids. V gave up 2 bases and J gave up 0 bases, with 8 bases separating them. The germline CDR1 and CDR2 sequences are MNHNY and SVGAGI (reference sequence). CDR3 coding DNA: TGTGCCAGCAGTTACCCGTTAGGCTCTGGGGCCAACGTCCTGACTTTC. As protein: CASSYPLGSGANVLTF.

The chain carries TRBV27 and TRBJ1-1; D uncertain. Trimming took off 4 bases at V and 2 bases at J, with 5 bases between the two ends. The CDR3 has 12 residues. Germline loops: CDR1 MNHEY, CDR2 SMNVEV (reference sequence). The CDR3, as DNA: TGTGCCAGCAGTTCGCGAAACACTGAAGCTTTCTTT. It yields the protein CASSSRNTEAFF.

This clonotype was found once. CDR3 in amino acids: CASSLSPVWEDEQYF. CDR3 sequence (DNA): TGTGCCAGCAGTTTATCACCTGTATGGGAGGATGAGCAGTACTTC. The V gene is TRBV27, the J gene TRBJ2-7, with D maybe TRBD2 (6 bases). Looked up from germline, CDR1 is MNHEY and CDR2 is SMNVEV (reference sequence). There are 15 residues in the CDR3. V lost 0 bases and J 7 bases, leaving 16 bases between the germline ends.

The rearrangement joins TRBV27 to TRBJ2-2, with D possibly TRBD2 on 5 matching bases. The CDR3 spans 14 residues. With 5 bases removed from V and 6 bases from J, the gap between germline ends came to 13 bases. Germline CDR1 and CDR2: MNHEY and SMNVEV (reference sequence). The CDR3 reads CASSVLENPGELFF. Here the CDR3 DNA reads TGTGCCAGCAGTGTACTAGAAAATCCCGGGGAGCTGTTTTTT.

This sequence joins TRBV7-2 and TRBJ2-3; 9 bases fit TRBD1. The junction had 11 bases not matched to a gene; V was cut back by 3 bases and J by 4 bases. This CDR3 has 17 residues. The germline gives CDR1 SGHTA, CDR2 FQGNSA. CDR3 DNA: TGTGCCAGCAGCTTGTTATTCCGGGACAGGGAGTCAGATACGCAGTATTTT. Protein sequence: CASSLLFRDRESDTQYF.

The V and J genes are TRBV27 and TRBJ2-7, with 11 bases lining up with TRBD2. This CDR3 contains 15 residues. Trimming removed 5 bases from V and 5 bases from J; junction bases left unmatched: 8. The germline V gene encodes CDR1 MNHEY and CDR2 SMNVEV (reference sequence). CDR3 in DNA: TGTGCCAGCAGTGCCCTAGCGGGAGGTCTGAACGAGCAGTACTTC. This sequence encodes CASSALAGGLNEQYF.

This chain connects TRBV29-1 to TRBJ2-3, with D perhaps matching TRBD1 (5 bases). This CDR3 is 15 amino acids long. Germline V lookup: CDR1 SQVTM, CDR2 ANQGSEA. V was pared by 2 bases and J by 5 bases, with 17 bases between. The CDR3 DNA follows: TGCAGCGTTGAAAAGGCGACAGTACATGGAGATACGCAGTATTTT. Its protein is CSVEKATVHGDTQYF.

The V and J genes are TRBV20-1 and TRBJ1-4; D is perhaps TRBD1 (6 bases). The ends were cut back, 3 bases at V and 3 bases at J, with 11 bases in the middle. Germline CDR1 and CDR2: DFQATT and SNEGSKA (reference sequence). CDR3 length: 14 amino acids. CDR3 residues: CSASLGASNEKLFF. CDR3 nucleotides: TGCAGTGCTAGTCTGGGGGCGTCTAATGAAAAACTGTTTTTT.

The V call is TRBV5-6, the J call TRBJ1-1; no reliable D call. Germline loops: CDR1 SGHDT, CDR2 YYEEEE. There are 12 residues in the CDR3. Trimming removed 1 base at V and 7 bases at J, with 8 bases between. CDR3 sequence (DNA): TGTGCCAGCAGCTTGCTCAGGCTTGAAGCTTTCTTT. This translates into CASSLLRLEAFF.

The sample holds one count of this clonotype. The chain combines TRBV9 with TRBJ2-7; 7 bases fit TRBD2. The trim removed 0 bases at V and 3 bases at J, leaving 6 bases unmatched. The length of the CDR3 is 15 residues. Germline values: CDR1 SGDLS, CDR2 YYNGEE. In DNA, the CDR3 is TGTGCCAGCAGCGTAGCGGGCGGGGGATTCTACGAGCAGTACTTC. Its protein is CASSVAGGGFYEQYF.

V usage is TRBV29-1 and J usage is TRBJ2-1, with D possibly being TRBD2 (6 bases). V was clipped by 7 bases and J by 5 bases, with 18 bases between them. The CDR3 runs 14 residues. In germline, CDR1 is SQVTM, CDR2 ANQGSEA. CDR3 sequence reads: CSAFPTRGDNEQFF. CDR3 sequence (DNA): TGCAGCGCCTTTCCGACTAGAGGTGACAATGAGCAGTTCTTC.

V usage is TRBV28 and J usage is TRBJ1-5; 7 nucleotides match TRBD1. This CDR3 spans 17 amino acids. Germline-derived CDR1 and CDR2 are MDHEN and SYDVKM. Trimming at V came to 3 bases and at J to 5 bases, leaving 13 bases not matched to a gene. CDR3 amino acids: CASSFRLGTEPYQPQHF. The CDR3 DNA follows: TGTGCCAGCAGTTTTAGGCTAGGGACAGAACCCTATCAGCCCCAGCATTTT.

The chain carries TRBV29-1 and TRBJ2-7; possibly TRBD2 for D (6 bases). Germline V lookup: CDR1 SQVTM, CDR2 ANQGSEA. Trimming took 3 bases from V and 3 from J, leaving 15 bases between them. CDR3 length: 14 residues. As DNA, the CDR3 is TGCAGCGTTGAGCAACAGGAAGCGGGCTACGAGCAGTACTTC. Translated: CSVEQQEAGYEQYF.

CDR3 amino acids: CASSLDNPAQETQYF. The CDR3 DNA reads as TGCGCCAGCAGCTTGGACAACCCGGCTCAAGAGACCCAGTACTTC. V and J are TRBV5-1 and TRBJ2-5; D is ambiguous. The CDR3 runs to 15 residues. V dropped 0 bases and J dropped 2 bases, with 11 bases sitting between them. CDR1 and CDR2 from the germline V gene are SGHRS and YFSETQ.

Written as DNA, the CDR3 is TGCGCCAGCAGCCAGGGGACAGTTTATAATTCACCCCTCCACTTT. It yields the protein CASSQGTVYNSPLHF. This sequence joins TRBV4-1 and TRBJ1-6; 7 nucleotides agree with TRBD1. Germline V gene data show CDR1 as MGHRA and CDR2 as YSYEKL. V lost 3 bases, J lost 4 bases, and 3 bases stayed unmatched. This CDR3 comprises 15 residues.

The chain couples TRBV11-2 to TRBJ2-3; 10 bases agree with TRBD2. From germline, CDR1 is SGHAT and CDR2 FQNNGV. CDR3 length: 18 amino acids. V shed 5 bases and J 2 bases; nucleotides not matched to a gene: 13. CDR3 nucleotide sequence: TGTGCCAGCAGCCCTGGAGCCGGGACTAGCGTGAACACAGATACGCAGTATTTT. Amino acids: CASSPGAGTSVNTDTQYF. The complete variable domain, with remaining parts taken from reference TRBV11-2 and TRBJ2-3, reads EAGVAQSPRYKIIEKRQSVAFWCNPISGHATLYWYQQILGQGPKLLIQFQNNGVVDDSQLPKDRFSAERLKGVDSTLKIQPAKLEDSAVYLCASSPGAGTSVNTDTQYFGPGTRLTVL.

Turning to this clonotype: Compared with germline, one end of the junction differs, possibly owing to a read error. The genes are TRBV4-1 and TRBJ2-7; D unresolved. CDR1 MGHRA and CDR2 YSYEKL come from the germline V gene. This CDR3 is 13 amino acids long. The CDR3 sequence: CASSQEWGYEQYF. The DNA of the CDR3 is TGTGCCAGCAGCCAAGAGTGGGGCTACGAGCAGTACTTC.

This clonotype was observed once. The V and J genes are TRBV30 and TRBJ1-5; D may be TRBD1 (5 bases). Germline CDR1 reads GTSNPN; CDR2 reads SVGIG (reference sequence). The V end was cut by 0 bases, the J end by 6 bases, with 9 bases between. CDR3 length: 13 amino acids. The CDR3 here is CAWSVQGTQPQHF. In nucleotides, the CDR3 is TGTGCCTGGAGTGTGCAGGGCACTCAGCCCCAGCATTTT. Filled out from reference TRBV30 and TRBJ1-5, the complete variable domain reads SQTIHQWPATLVQPVGSPLSLECTVEGTSNPNLYWYRQAAGRGLQLLFYSVGIGQISSEVPQNLSASRPQDRQFILSSKKLLLSDSGFYLCAWSVQGTQPQHFGDGTRLSIL.

The chain links TRBV5-1 to TRBJ2-1; D is possibly TRBD1 or TRBD2 (5 bases each). The germline V and J ends were trimmed by 0 bases and 4 bases, with 14 bases remaining between them. CDR1 and CDR2 (germline): SGHRS, YFSETQ. CDR3 size: 16 residues. As DNA, the CDR3 is TGCGCCAGCAGCTTGGAGCTGGGGGACCCTTACAATGAGCAGTTCTTC. As protein: CASSLELGDPYNEQFF.

This chain joins TRBV5-6 and TRBJ2-7, with D unresolved. The V end lost 6 bases, the J end lost 4 bases, and 14 bases lay between the germline ends. CDR3 length: 13 amino acids. CDR1 SGHDT and CDR2 YYEEEE come from the germline V gene. CDR3 nucleotide sequence: TGTGCCAGCATGGGTCAGTCACAATACGAGCAGTACTTC. This encodes CASMGQSQYEQYF. Together with reference TRBV5-6 and TRBJ2-7, the CDR3 gives the full variable domain: DAGVTQSPTHLIKTRGQQVTLRCSPKSGHDTVSWYQQALGQGPQFIFQYYEEEERQRGNFPDRFSGHQFPNYSSELNVNALLLGDSALYLCASMGQSQYEQYFGPGTRLTVT.

This chain connects TRBV6-5 to TRBJ2-2; D may match TRBD1 or TRBD2 (5 bases each). The CDR3 is 17 residues long. The germline V gene has CDR1 MNHEY and CDR2 SVGAGI. Trimming removed 1 base from V and 0 bases from J, with 12 bases in between. The CDR3 DNA is TGTGCCAGCAGTTACTACTCGGGACGGTCGAACACCGGGGAGCTGTTTTTT. This sequence encodes CASSYYSGRSNTGELFF.

This clonotype occurred many times. One end of the junction fails to match germline, which may point to a read error. This chain links TRBV5-1 with TRBJ2-7, with D possibly called TRBD1 or TRBD2 (5 bases each). Germline CDR1 SGHRS, CDR2 YFSETQ. This CDR3 has 12 amino acids. The CDR3 DNA sequence: TGTGCCAGCAGCTTAGAGGGGTACGAGCAGTACTTC. Its translation is CASSLEGYEQYF.

The chain combines TRBV29-1 with TRBJ1-4; D is perhaps TRBD1 (5 bases). The germline V gene encodes CDR1 SQVTM and CDR2 ANQGSEA. The CDR3 totals 12 residues. V was trimmed by 4 bases and J by 6 bases, leaving 9 bases between them. CDR3 amino acids: CSVAGGDEKLFF. The CDR3 coding sequence is TGCAGCGTTGCTGGGGGTGATGAAAAACTGTTTTTT.

The V and J genes are TRBV29-1 and TRBJ2-5, with D tentatively TRBD1 (6 bases). The germline gives CDR1 SQVTM, CDR2 ANQGSEA. The CDR3 covers 15 residues. Between the trimmed V and J ends, which lost 7 bases and 1 base, there was a span of 19 bases. The CDR3 nucleotides read TGCAGCGCGGACAGCGCAAGGGGGTTCCAAGAGACCCAGTACTTC. Protein sequence: CSADSARGFQETQYF.

The J gene is TRBJ1-2, the V gene TRBV13; D may be TRBD1 (5 bases). The CDR3 spans 15 residues. CDR1 is PRHDT and CDR2 is FYEKMQ in the germline V gene (reference sequence). V was trimmed by 1 base and J by 4 bases, leaving 13 bases between them. CDR3 region: CASSLVSGTAYGYTF. In DNA, the CDR3 is TGTGCCAGCAGCTTAGTATCCGGGACTGCCTATGGCTACACCTTC.